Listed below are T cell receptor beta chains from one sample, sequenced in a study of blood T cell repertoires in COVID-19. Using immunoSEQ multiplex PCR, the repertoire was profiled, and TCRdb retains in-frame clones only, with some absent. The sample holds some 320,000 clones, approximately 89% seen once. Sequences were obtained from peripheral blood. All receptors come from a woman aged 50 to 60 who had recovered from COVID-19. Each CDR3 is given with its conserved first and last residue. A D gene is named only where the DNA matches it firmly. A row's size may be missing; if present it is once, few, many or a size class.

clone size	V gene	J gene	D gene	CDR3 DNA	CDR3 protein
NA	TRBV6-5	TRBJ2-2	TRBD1	TGTGCCAGCAAGGGACAGGGAACGACCGGGGAGCTGTTTTTT	CASKGQGTTGELFF
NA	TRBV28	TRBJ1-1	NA	TGTGCCAGCAGCTCGGGGGTCACTGAAGCTTTCTTT	CASSSGVTEAFF
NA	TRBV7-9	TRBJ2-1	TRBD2	TGTGCCAGCAGCTCAATAGCGGGAGTGACCTACAATGAGCAGTTCTTC	CASSSIAGVTYNEQFF
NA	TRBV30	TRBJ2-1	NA	TGTGCCTGGCTCCCATTGAGCTCCTACAATGAGCAGTTCTTC	CAWLPLSSYNEQFF
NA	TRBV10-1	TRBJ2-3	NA	TGCGCCAGCAGTGAGGAACAGGGCACAGATACGCAGTATTTT	CASSEEQGTDTQYF
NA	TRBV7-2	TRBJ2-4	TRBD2	TGTGCCAGCAGCTTAGGGACTAGCGGGCTCATTCAGTACTTC	CASSLGTSGLIQYF
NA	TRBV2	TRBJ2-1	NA	TGTGCCAGCAGTGAACCCAGCCCGGGGCAGTTCTTC	CASSEPSPGQFF
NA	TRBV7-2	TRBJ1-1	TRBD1	TGTGCCAGCAGCCCGCAGACAGGGATGAACACTGAAGCTTTCTTT	CASSPQTGMNTEAFF
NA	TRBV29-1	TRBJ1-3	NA	TGCAGCGTTGTGGACAGATCTGGAAACACCATATATTTT	CSVVDRSGNTIYF
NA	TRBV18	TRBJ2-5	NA	TGTGCCAGCTCACCACCGGAAGGGGTCCAAGAGACCCAGTACTTC	CASSPPEGVQETQYF
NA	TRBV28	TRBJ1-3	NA	TGTGCCAGCAGTTTCGGTGGCAGGGAAAACACCATATATTTT	CASSFGGRENTIYF
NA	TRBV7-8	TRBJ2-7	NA	TGTGCCAGCAGCTTAGGGGGAGCGGTAGAGCAGTACTTC	CASSLGGAVEQYF
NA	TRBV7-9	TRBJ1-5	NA	TGTGCCAGCAGCTTCCGGGGTTCCAATCAGCCCCAGCATTTT	CASSFRGSNQPQHF
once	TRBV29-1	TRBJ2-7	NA	TGCAGCGTTGCCAGCGCCTCCTACGAGCAGTACTTC	CSVASASYEQYF
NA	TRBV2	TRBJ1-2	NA	TGTGCCAGCAGTGAGTTCACGGGGAACTATGGCTACACCTTC	CASSEFTGNYGYTF
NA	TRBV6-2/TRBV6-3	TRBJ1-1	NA	TGTGCCAGCAGTGCCGGGATGAACACTGAAGCTTTCTTT	CASSAGMNTEAFF
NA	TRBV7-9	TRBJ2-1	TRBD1	TGTGCCAGCAGCTTAAACAGGGGACAAGAGAATGAGCAGTTCTTC	CASSLNRGQENEQFF
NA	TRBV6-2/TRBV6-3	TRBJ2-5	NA	TGTGCCAGCAGTTACCAGGGCCAAGAGACCCAGTACTTC	CASSYQGQETQYF
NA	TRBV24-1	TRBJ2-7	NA	TGTGCCACCAGTGACCCCCAGGGGGGCCCCTACGAGCAGTACTTC	CATSDPQGGPYEQYF
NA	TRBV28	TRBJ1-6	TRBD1	TGTGCCAGCGGTTACCTTCCGGGACAGGCTAATTCACCCCTCCACTTT	CASGYLPGQANSPLHF
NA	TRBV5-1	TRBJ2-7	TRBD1	TGCGCCAGCAACCCGACAGGGTCCTACGAGCAGTACTTC	CASNPTGSYEQYF
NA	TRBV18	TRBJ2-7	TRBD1	TGTGCCAGCTCACCGGGGACAGGGAGTGCCTACGAGCAGTACTTC	CASSPGTGSAYEQYF
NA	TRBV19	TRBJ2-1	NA	TGTGCCAGTAGTATGGTAAGGAGCTCCTACAATGAGCAGTTCTTC	CASSMVRSSYNEQFF
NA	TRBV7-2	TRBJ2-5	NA	TGTGCCAGCAGCTTAATGCGCTCCGGGCGGGCATTGGAGACCCAGTACTTC	CASSLMRSGRALETQYF